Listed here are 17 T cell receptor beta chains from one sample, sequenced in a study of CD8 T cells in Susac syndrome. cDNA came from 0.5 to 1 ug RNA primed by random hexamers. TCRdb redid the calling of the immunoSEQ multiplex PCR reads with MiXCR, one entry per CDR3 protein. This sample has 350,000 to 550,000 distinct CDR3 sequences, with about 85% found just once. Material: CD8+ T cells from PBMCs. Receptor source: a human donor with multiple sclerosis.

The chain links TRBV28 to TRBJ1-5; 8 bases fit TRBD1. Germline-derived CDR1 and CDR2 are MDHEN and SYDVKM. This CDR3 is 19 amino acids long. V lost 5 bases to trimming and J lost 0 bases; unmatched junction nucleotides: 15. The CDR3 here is CASSIRTGRAGYSNQPQHF. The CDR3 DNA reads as TGTGCCAGCAGTATCCGGACAGGGAGGGCCGGATATAGCAATCAGCCCCAGCATTTT.

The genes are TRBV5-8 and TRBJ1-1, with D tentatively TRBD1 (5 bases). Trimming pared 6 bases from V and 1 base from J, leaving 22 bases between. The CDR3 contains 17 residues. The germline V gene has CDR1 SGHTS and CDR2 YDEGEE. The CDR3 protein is CASTFRDGRVPNTEAFF. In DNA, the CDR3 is TGTGCCAGCACCTTCCGGGACGGTCGTGTACCGAACACTGAAGCTTTCTTT.

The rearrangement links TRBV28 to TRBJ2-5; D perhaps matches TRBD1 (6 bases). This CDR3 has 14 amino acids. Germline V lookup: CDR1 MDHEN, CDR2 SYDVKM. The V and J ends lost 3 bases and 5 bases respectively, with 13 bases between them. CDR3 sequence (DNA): TGTGCCAGCAGTTTCCTACAGGGTGCGGAGACCCAGTACTTC. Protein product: CASSFLQGAETQYF.

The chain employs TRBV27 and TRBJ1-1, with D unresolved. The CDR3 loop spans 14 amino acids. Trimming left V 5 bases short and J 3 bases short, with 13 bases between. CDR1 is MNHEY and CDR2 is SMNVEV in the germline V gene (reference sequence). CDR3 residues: CASSPLTVDTEAFF. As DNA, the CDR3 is TGTGCCAGCAGTCCCCTAACCGTAGACACTGAAGCTTTCTTT.

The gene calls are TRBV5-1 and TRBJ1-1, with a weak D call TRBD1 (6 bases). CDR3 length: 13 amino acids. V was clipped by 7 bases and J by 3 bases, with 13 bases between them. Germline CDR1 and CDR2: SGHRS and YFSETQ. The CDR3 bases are TGCGCCAGCGGAACAGGGTGGGACACTGAAGCTTTCTTT. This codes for CASGTGWDTEAFF.

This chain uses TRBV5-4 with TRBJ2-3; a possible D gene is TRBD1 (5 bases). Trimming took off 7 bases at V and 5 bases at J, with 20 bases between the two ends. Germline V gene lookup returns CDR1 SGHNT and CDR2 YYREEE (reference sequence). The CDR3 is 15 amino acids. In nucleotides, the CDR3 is TGTGCCAGCCGCCGGCTGGGGCAAGCCCGAGATACGCAGTATTTT. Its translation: CASRRLGQARDTQYF.

The CDR3: CSARDFDAGGLNIQYF. CDR3 coding DNA: TGCAGTGCTAGAGATTTCGATGCGGGGGGGTTAAACATTCAGTACTTC. The chain employs TRBV20-1 and TRBJ2-4; TRBD2 agrees at 9 bases. The J segment lost 6 bases and the V segment lost 0 bases, leaving 9 bases of the junction unmatched. This CDR3 spans 16 amino acids. CDR1 and CDR2 (germline): DFQATT, SNEGSKA (reference sequence).

The chain's CDR3 is CAWNEAGDTQYF. The CDR3 region has the DNA TGTGCCTGGAACGAGGCGGGAGATACGCAGTATTTT. The chain links TRBV30 to TRBJ2-3; maybe TRBD2 (5 bases). V was shortened by 4 bases and J by 5 bases, with 10 bases between the two germline ends. CDR3 length: 12 amino acids. Germline CDR1 GTSNPN, CDR2 SVGIG (reference sequence).

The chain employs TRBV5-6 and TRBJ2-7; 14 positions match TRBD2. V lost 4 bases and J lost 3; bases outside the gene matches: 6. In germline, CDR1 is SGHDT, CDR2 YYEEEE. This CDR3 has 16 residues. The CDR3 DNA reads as TGTGCCAGCAGCCCCGGGACTAGCGGGAGTATCTACGAGCAGTACTTC. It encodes CASSPGTSGSIYEQYF.

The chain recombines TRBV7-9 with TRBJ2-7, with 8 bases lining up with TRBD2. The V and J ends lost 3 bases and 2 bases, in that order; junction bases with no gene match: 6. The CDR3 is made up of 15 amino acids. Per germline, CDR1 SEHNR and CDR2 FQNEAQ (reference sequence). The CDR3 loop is CASSFQTSVPYEQYF. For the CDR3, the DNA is TGTGCCAGCAGCTTCCAGACTAGCGTCCCCTACGAGCAGTACTTC.

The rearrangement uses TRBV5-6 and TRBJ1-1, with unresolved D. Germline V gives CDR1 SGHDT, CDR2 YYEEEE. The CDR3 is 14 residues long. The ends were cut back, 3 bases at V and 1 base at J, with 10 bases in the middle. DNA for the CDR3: TGTGCCAGCAGCTACATCTGGGGGAACACTGAAGCTTTCTTT. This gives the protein CASSYIWGNTEAFF.

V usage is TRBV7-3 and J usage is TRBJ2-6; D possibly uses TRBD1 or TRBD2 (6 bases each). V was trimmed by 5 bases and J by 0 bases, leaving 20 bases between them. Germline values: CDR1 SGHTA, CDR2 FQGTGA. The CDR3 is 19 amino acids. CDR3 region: CASSPLGRGDDSGANVLTF. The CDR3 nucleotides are TGTGCCAGCAGCCCCCTTGGAAGGGGGGACGACTCTGGGGCCAACGTCCTGACTTTC. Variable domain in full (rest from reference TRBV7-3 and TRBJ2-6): GAGVSQTPSNKVTEKGKYVELRCDPISGHTALYWYRQSLGQGPEFLIYFQGTGAADDSGLPNDRFFAVRPEGSVSTLKIQRTERGDSAVYLCASSPLGRGDDSGANVLTFGAGSRLTVL.

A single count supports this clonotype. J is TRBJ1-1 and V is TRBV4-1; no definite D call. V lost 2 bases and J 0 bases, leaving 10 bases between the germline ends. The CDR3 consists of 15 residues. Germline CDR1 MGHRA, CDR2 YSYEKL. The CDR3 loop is CASSQLERLNTEAFF. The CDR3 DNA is TGCGCCAGCAGCCAACTCGAAAGGCTGAACACTGAAGCTTTCTTT.

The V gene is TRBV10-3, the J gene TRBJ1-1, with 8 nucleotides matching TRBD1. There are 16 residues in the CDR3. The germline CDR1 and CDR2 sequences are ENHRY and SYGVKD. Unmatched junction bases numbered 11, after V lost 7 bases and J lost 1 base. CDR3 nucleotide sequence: TGTGCCATCACCAACCCTGACAGGGGCGAGAACACTGAAGCTTTCTTT. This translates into CAITNPDRGENTEAFF.

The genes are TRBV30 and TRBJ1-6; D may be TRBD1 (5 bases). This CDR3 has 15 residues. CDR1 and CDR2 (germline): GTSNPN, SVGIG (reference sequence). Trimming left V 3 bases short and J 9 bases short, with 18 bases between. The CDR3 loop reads CAWRAGTREGSPLHF. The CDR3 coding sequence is TGTGCCTGGAGGGCCGGGACGAGGGAGGGTTCACCCCTCCACTTT.

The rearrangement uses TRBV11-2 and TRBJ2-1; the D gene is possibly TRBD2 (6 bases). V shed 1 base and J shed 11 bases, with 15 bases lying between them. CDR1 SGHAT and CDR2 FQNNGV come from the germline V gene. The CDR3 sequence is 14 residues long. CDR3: CASSLAAWGEKQFF. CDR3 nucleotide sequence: TGTGCCAGCAGCTTAGCGGCCTGGGGGGAGAAGCAGTTCTTC.

The CDR3: CASSIVPSGNEQFF. CDR3 in DNA: TGTGCCAGTAGTATCGTGCCTAGCGGGAATGAGCAGTTCTTC. The chain joins TRBV19 to TRBJ2-1; 8 nucleotides align to TRBD2. The germline gives CDR1 LNHDA, CDR2 SQIVND (reference sequence). This CDR3 contains 14 residues. Trimming took 3 bases from V and 7 from J; bases not matched to a gene: 5.